Listed below are T cell receptor beta chains from one sample, sequenced in a study of sequential checkpoint blockade in melanoma. Only in-frame clones appear in the TCRdb table, and some are missing; sequencing was by immunoSEQ multiplex PCR. The table includes about 4,000 clones, about 20% detected once. Material: tumor tissue (inferred from file names), obtained from a patient given nivolumab and ipilimumab in sequence. The receptors were gathered from a human patient with melanoma. Some clones in this sample may be carry-over from other donors' samples. The CDR3 runs from the conserved cysteine through the conserved F or W. A D gene is named only where the DNA matches it firmly. Clone size is given for some rows only: seen once, a few or many times, or a class if the clone is expanded.

J,V,length,size,D,DNA,CDR3
TRBJ1-2,TRBV18,15,few,NA,TGTGCCAGCTCACCAGAACTGGGAGGCGGCTATGGCTACACCTTC,CASSPELGGGYGYTF
TRBJ2-6,TRBV9,17,medium-sized,NA,TGTGCCAGCAGCCCTCGTAGGACGGACTCTGGGGCCAACGTCCTGACTTTC,CASSPRRTDSGANVLTF
TRBJ2-2,TRBV11-3,15,NA,TRBD1,TGTGCCAGCAGCTTAAACAGGGGAAACACCGGGGAGCTGTTTTTT,CASSLNRGNTGELFF
TRBJ2-3,TRBV6-8,14,few,NA,TGTGCCAGCACACTGCAGGGCAGTCCAGATACGCAGTATTTT,CASTLQGSPDTQYF
TRBJ1-6,TRBV30,15,few,TRBD1,TGTGCCTGGAGTGACCTGAGGACAGGGGATCCACCCCTCCACTTT,CAWSDLRTGDPPLHF
TRBJ1-3,TRBV9,16,few,NA,TGTGCCAGCAGCGCCCGCCTCACAGTCGCGGGAAACACCATATATTTT,CASSARLTVAGNTIYF
TRBJ1-5,TRBV6-8,18,NA,NA,TGTGCCAGCAGTTACTCAGGGAGAGGGACTTATAGCAATCAGCCCCAGCATTTT,CASSYSGRGTYSNQPQHF
TRBJ2-3,TRBV21-1,15,many,NA,TGTGCCAGCAGCAACGGACTAGCGGGGGGAGATACGCAGTATTTT,CASSNGLAGGDTQYF
TRBJ2-4,TRBV10-2,15,NA,TRBD1,TGCGCCAGCAGTGACGGGACAGGGAGTCAAAACATTCAGTACTTC,CASSDGTGSQNIQYF
TRBJ1-2,TRBV19,15,medium-sized,TRBD1,TGTGCCAGTAGTACCCCCGGGACAGGGGGCAGGGGCTACACCTTC,CASSTPGTGGRGYTF
TRBJ2-7,TRBV6-7,11,few,NA,TGTGCCAGCAGCCTACTCTACGAGCAGTACTTC,CASSLLYEQYF
TRBJ1-4,TRBV9,16,many,NA,TGTGCCAGCAGCGTAGCTACGTGGGGGTTTGGGGAAAAACTGTTTTTT,CASSVATWGFGEKLFF
TRBJ2-1,TRBV19,11,NA,NA,TGTGCCAGTCGGAGGAACAATGAGCAGTTCTTC,CASRRNNEQFF
TRBJ2-6,TRBV6-8,17,NA,NA,TGTGCCAGCAGGGCAGCTACTGCCGTCTCTGGGGCCAACGTCCTGACTTTC,CASRAATAVSGANVLTF
TRBJ1-4,TRBV11-3,16,hyperexpanded,NA,TGTGCCAGCAGCTTAGATGAGGGGATTCTTAATGAAAAACTGTTTTTT,CASSLDEGILNEKLFF
TRBJ1-4,TRBV6-8,15,few,NA,TGTGCCAGCAGTTACTCAGGGGAGACGGGTGAAAAACTGTTTTTT,CASSYSGETGEKLFF
TRBJ2-1,TRBV29-1,14,NA,TRBD2,TGCAGCGCCCGCACCGGGGGGGCCGCCAATGAGCAGTTCTTC,CSARTGGAANEQFF
TRBJ2-5,TRBV6-8,20,medium-sized,TRBD2,TGTGCCAGCAGTTACTCGAAAGCAAGCGGGAGACGACCGTACCAAGAGACCCAGTACTTC,CASSYSKASGRRPYQETQYF
TRBJ1-2,TRBV14,18,NA,TRBD1,TGTGCCAGCAGCCAAGATCGGGGACAGGGGTCAATTGACTATGGCTACACCTTC,CASSQDRGQGSIDYGYTF
TRBJ1-1,TRBV18,16,NA,TRBD1,TGTGCCAGCTCACGTGGACAGGCACCGGGGAACACTGAAGCTTTCTTT,CASSRGQAPGNTEAFF
TRBJ2-3,TRBV5-1,16,NA,TRBD2,TGCGCCAGCAGCTTGGCTCGGGGGGGTGGCCGAGATACGCAGTATTTT,CASSLARGGGRDTQYF